Below, 23 T cell receptor beta chains from the same sample are listed, as sequenced in a study of blood T cells in healthy people across ages. Then a second PCR, running roughly 7 to 11 cycles, was carried out with a sample-barcoded 5' primer and a J-beta primer mix. One entry per CDR3 protein, called by TCRdb with MiXCR from the 5' RACE reads. Here the sample spans 2 million or so distinct CDR3 sequences, around 50% being singletons. Source material: blood. These receptors were collected from a woman aged 40 to 49 in good health.

The chain employs TRBV20-1 and TRBJ2-1, with TRBD1 matching 7 bases. Per the germline V gene, CDR1 is DFQATT and CDR2 is SNEGSKA (reference sequence). CDR3 length: 12 residues. V gave up 6 bases and J gave up 8 bases; unmatched junction bases: 7. CDR3 in DNA: TGCAGTGCAAACAGGGGAGAGGATGAGCAGTTCTTC. This translates into CSANRGEDEQFF.

This clonotype has more than one count but fewer than ten. An end of the junction does not agree with germline; a read error may underlie this. The chain has TRBV7-7 and TRBJ2-2; no firm D call. Per the germline V gene, CDR1 is SSHAT and CDR2 is FNYEAQ (reference sequence). The CDR3 is made up of 14 amino acids. The CDR3 reads CASSLVAATGELFF. The CDR3 bases are TGTGCTAGCAGCTTAGTTGCGGCCACCGGGGAGCTGTTTTTT.

This clonotype was seen a few times. The chain joins TRBV28 to TRBJ2-7, with TRBD1 identical over 7 bases. V lost 6 bases, J lost 5 bases, and 10 bases stayed unmatched. The germline CDR1 and CDR2 sequences are MDHEN and SYDVKM. The CDR3 is 14 residues long. Written as DNA, the CDR3 is TGTGCCAGCAGGCGGACAGGCGGGTGGAACGAGCAGTACTTC. It yields the protein CASRRTGGWNEQYF.

The chain recombines TRBV4-1 with TRBJ2-4; no reliable D call. From germline, CDR1 is MGHRA and CDR2 YSYEKL. Trimming cost V 1 base and J 2 bases, with 9 bases left between them. The CDR3 spans 15 residues. The CDR3 region has the DNA TGCGCCAGCAGCCAAGGGGGTTCTACCAAAAACATTCAGTACTTC. Amino acid sequence: CASSQGGSTKNIQYF.

This rearrangement joins TRBV6-2 or TRBV6-3 to TRBJ2-7, with 8 bases matching TRBD1. Per germline, CDR1 MNHEY and CDR2 SVGEGT. This CDR3 contains 14 residues. The V segment lost 7 bases and the J segment 0 bases; nucleotides outside the gene matches: 5. CDR3: CASKWDRSSYEQYF. CDR3 coding DNA: TGTGCCAGCAAGTGGGACAGGAGCTCCTACGAGCAGTACTTC.

This clonotype showed up just a few times. V usage is TRBV2 and J usage is TRBJ2-5, with TRBD1 identical over 7 bases. Trimming at V came to 6 bases and at J to 5 bases, leaving 9 bases not matched to a gene. The CDR3 has 14 residues. Germline V gives CDR1 SNHLY, CDR2 FYNNEI. CDR3: CASREQGSGETQYF. The CDR3 region has the DNA TGTGCCAGCAGAGAACAGGGGTCTGGGGAGACCCAGTACTTC.

The chain has TRBV4-3 and TRBJ2-1; D perhaps matches TRBD1 (6 bases). CDR3 length: 14 residues. V was trimmed by 4 bases and J by 4 bases, leaving 11 bases between them. CDR1 LGHNA and CDR2 YSLEER come from the germline V gene. The CDR3 nucleotides are TGCGCCAGCAGCCCAGGGGACCATTACAATGAGCAGTTCTTC. Its translation is CASSPGDHYNEQFF.

The rearrangement uses TRBV15 and TRBJ2-3; TRBD1 is a possible D gene (5 bases). V lost 6 bases, J lost 0 bases, and 13 bases lay in between. This CDR3 is built from 15 residues. Per the germline V gene, CDR1 is LNHNV and CDR2 is YYDKDF (reference sequence). CDR3 sequence: CATSVTEFSTDTQYF. The CDR3 DNA follows: TGTGCCACCAGTGTGACAGAGTTTAGCACAGATACGCAGTATTTT.

The chain is built from TRBV6-1 and TRBJ2-5, with D tentatively TRBD2 (5 bases). The CDR3 contains 15 residues. Per the germline V gene, CDR1 is MNHNS and CDR2 is SASEGT. The germline V and J ends were trimmed by 1 base and 1 base, with 10 bases remaining between them. This CDR3 is CASSEVGRAQETQYF. In DNA form, the CDR3 reads TGTGCCAGCAGTGAAGTAGGGCGGGCCCAAGAGACCCAGTACTTC.

The chain carries TRBV7-2 and TRBJ2-3; the match to TRBD2 covers 13 bases. V lost 5 bases and J lost 8; bases outside the gene matches: 7. Germline V gives CDR1 SGHTA, CDR2 FQGNSA. CDR3 length: 15 amino acids. The DNA for the CDR3 is TGTGCCAGCAGCCGGGGACTAGCGGGGATGTCTACGCAGTATTTT. Its protein product is CASSRGLAGMSTQYF. The full variable domain, in which reference TRBV7-2 and TRBJ2-3 provide the parts outside the CDR3, is GAGVSQSPSNKVTEKGKDVELRCDPISGHTALYWYRQSLGQGLEFLIYFQGNSAPDKSGLPSDRFSAERTGGSVSTLTIQRTQQEDSAVYLCASSRGLAGMSTQYFGPGTRLTVL.

For this clonotype: One end of the junction is discordant with germline, which a read error may explain. CDR3 sequence (DNA): TGTGCCAGCAGCCCCACTAGCGGGGGGGCGCATGAGCGGTTCTTC. Encoded protein: CASSPTSGGAHERFF. V gene TRBV7-2 combines with J gene TRBJ2-1, with TRBD2 identical over 13 bases. Germline V gives CDR1 SGHTA, CDR2 FQGNSA. This CDR3 comprises 15 residues.

The rearrangement joins TRBV29-1 to TRBJ2-7; the match to TRBD2 covers 12 bases. V dropped 5 bases and J dropped 2; count of bases not matched to a gene: 7. CDR3 length equals 15 residues. CDR1 SQVTM and CDR2 ANQGSEA come from the germline V gene. The CDR3 reads CSVPASGGETYEQYF. CDR3 nucleotides: TGCAGCGTTCCCGCTAGCGGGGGGGAAACCTACGAGCAGTACTTC.

The genes are TRBV6-1 and TRBJ2-5; no clear D gene. Germline V gives CDR1 MNHNS, CDR2 SASEGT. The CDR3 runs 15 residues. V was trimmed by 3 bases and J by 2 bases, leaving 13 bases between them. CDR3 sequence reads: CASSDSTPLQETQYF. DNA for the CDR3: TGTGCCAGCAGTGATTCTACGCCCTTACAAGAGACCCAGTACTTC.

The chain has TRBV20-1 and TRBJ1-5, with D perhaps TRBD1 (5 bases). CDR3 size: 16 residues. V lost 1 base, J lost 1 base, and 14 bases lay in between. The germline V gene has CDR1 DFQATT and CDR2 SNEGSKA (reference sequence). CDR3 DNA sequence: TGCAGTGCTAGAGTTGGGGCATGGGGGAGCAATCAGCCCCAGCATTTT. This gives the protein CSARVGAWGSNQPQHF.

This clonotype was picked up a small number of times. CDR3 nucleotides: TGTGCCAGCGAACCCCAAGTCAGCTCTGGGGCCAACGTCCTGACTTTC. It translates to CASEPQVSSGANVLTF. This chain connects TRBV4-2 to TRBJ2-6; D unclear. The V and J ends lost 8 bases and 0 bases respectively, with 14 bases between them. There are 16 residues in the CDR3. The V gene's germline CDR1 is LGHNA and CDR2 YNFKEQ.

The chain uses TRBV6-5 and TRBJ2-7, with 8 bases that match TRBD1. The germline V gene encodes CDR1 MNHEY and CDR2 SVGAGI. The CDR3 totals 13 residues. The V segment lost 6 bases and the J segment 6 bases; nucleotides outside the gene matches: 7. CDR3 DNA sequence: TGTGCCAGCAGGCAAGGACAGGGATCCGAGCAGTACTTC. Its protein is CASRQGQGSEQYF.

A few counts support this clonotype. V usage is TRBV6-2 or TRBV6-3 and J usage is TRBJ2-1; TRBD2 matches 12 bases. This CDR3 contains 16 residues. Germline V gene sequence: CDR1 MNHEY, CDR2 SVGEGT. Trimming took 5 bases from V and 9 from J; bases not matched to a gene: 11. The CDR3 loop is CASSKNLAGGLGEQFF. The CDR3, as DNA: TGTGCCAGCAGTAAAAACCTAGCGGGGGGGCTTGGTGAGCAGTTCTTC.

The chain is built from TRBV3-1 and TRBJ2-5, with D uncertain. This CDR3 comprises 13 residues. V lost 1 base and J 5 bases, leaving 8 bases between the germline ends. Germline lookup yields CDR1 LGHDT and CDR2 YNNKEL (reference sequence). The CDR3 nucleotides are TGTGCCAGCAGCCAAGTCTCCAAGGAGACCCAGTACTTC. Its protein is CASSQVSKETQYF.

This clonotype was seen a single time. The genes are TRBV7-9 and TRBJ2-7; the match to TRBD1 covers 7 bases. CDR1 is SEHNR, CDR2 FQNEAQ, per germline (reference sequence). Trimming took 8 bases from V and 5 from J; bases not matched to a gene: 9. The CDR3 loop spans 13 amino acids. The CDR3 bases are TGTGCCAGCGGCCGGACAGGACCCGACGAGCAGTACTTC. Translating gives CASGRTGPDEQYF.

CDR3 sequence (DNA): TGTGCCAGCAGCTTGGACAGTGGGACAGATACGCAGTATTTT. Protein product: CASSLDSGTDTQYF. The genes are TRBV7-2 and TRBJ2-3, with TRBD1 as a possible D gene (6 bases). V lost 3 bases to trimming and J lost 3 bases, with 10 bases between them. There are 14 residues in the CDR3. Germline V lookup: CDR1 SGHTA, CDR2 FQGNSA. Full variable domain (remainder filled in from reference TRBV7-2 and TRBJ2-3): GAGVSQSPSNKVTEKGKDVELRCDPISGHTALYWYRQSLGQGLEFLIYFQGNSAPDKSGLPSDRFSAERTGGSVSTLTIQRTQQEDSAVYLCASSLDSGTDTQYFGPGTRLTVL.

This clonotype was detected once. This chain connects TRBV2 to TRBJ2-1; D unresolved. The length of the CDR3 is 12 residues. Germline CDR1 SNHLY, CDR2 FYNNEI. V shed 8 bases and J shed 6 bases, with 11 bases lying between them. CDR3 sequence: CASAWVSNEQFF. DNA of the CDR3: TGTGCCAGCGCATGGGTGTCCAATGAGCAGTTCTTC.

The chain is built from TRBV6-5 and TRBJ2-4, with D maybe TRBD2 (6 bases). Germline V gene lookup returns CDR1 MNHEY and CDR2 SVGAGI. Trimming cost V 3 bases and J 0 bases, with 15 bases left between them. This CDR3 comprises 17 residues. The CDR3 here is CASSYRAGTVAKNIQYF. The CDR3 DNA reads TGTGCCAGCAGTTATCGGGCGGGAACGGTAGCCAAAAACATTCAGTACTTC.

The chain links TRBV15 to TRBJ2-7; unclear D gene. This CDR3 has 17 residues. The germline CDR1 and CDR2 sequences are LNHNV and YYDKDF (reference sequence). The germline V and J ends were trimmed by 0 bases and 1 base, with 16 bases remaining between them. The CDR3 spells CATSRDPATLTSYEQYF. The CDR3, as DNA: TGTGCCACCAGCAGAGATCCGGCGACACTGACGTCCTACGAGCAGTACTTC.